A single sample gave rise to the 27 T cell receptor beta chains below, sequenced in a study of T cells in Graves' hyperthyroidism and ophthalmopathy (dated by TCRdb to between 2017 and 2020). Library creation used multiplex PCR. The listed sequencing device is Illumina HiSeq 2000. TCR beta CDR3 regions were amplified from RNA transcripts. For the first round of RT-PCR on the TCR CDR3, the HTBI primer set was used together with the Qiagen OneStep RT-PCR kit. The public reads were quality trimmed at Q25 with fastp and then assembled into clones with MiXCR by TCRdb, keeping productive beta chains. Here each entry gathers all rows of one CDR3 protein and keeps the most common genes and DNA. This sample gives around 390,000 distinct CDR3 sequences in total; about 14% of them show up just once. 20% of the sample lies in the top ten. The sequenced sample was blood. The origin of the receptors is a young woman with Graves' ophthalmopathy.

V gene TRBV6-5 combines with J gene TRBJ2-3; maybe TRBD2 (7 bases). With 2 bases removed from V and 1 base from J, the gap between germline ends came to 19 bases. The CDR3 totals 18 residues. Germline loops: CDR1 MNHEY, CDR2 SVGAGI. CDR3 DNA sequence: TGTGCCAGCAGTTACCGGGGGGCAGTGGGCATTGGCACAGATACGCAGTATTTT. Protein: CASSYRGAVGIGTDTQYF.

This clonotype was recorded at least ten times. The genes are TRBV20-1 and TRBJ1-1; the D gene is possibly TRBD1 (6 bases). Germline V gene sequence: CDR1 DFQATT, CDR2 SNEGSKA (reference sequence). The CDR3 sequence is 13 residues long. V gave up 5 bases and J gave up 1 base, with 11 bases separating them. The CDR3 region is CSAYRDKNTEAFF. For the CDR3, the DNA is TGCAGTGCTTACCGGGACAAGAACACTGAAGCTTTCTTT.

This chain links TRBV11-1 with TRBJ2-5; TRBD1 aligns across 10 bases. There are 16 residues in the CDR3. In germline, CDR1 is SGHAT, CDR2 FQDESV (reference sequence). V lost 2 bases, J lost 5 bases, and 8 bases stayed unmatched. Here the CDR3 reads CASSLTTGGLRETQYF. The CDR3 coding sequence is TGTGCCAGCAGCTTAACGACAGGGGGCTTGCGGGAGACCCAGTACTTC.

This clonotype was recorded many times. The genes are TRBV20-1 and TRBJ2-7, with a weak D call TRBD1 (6 bases). The V and J ends lost 1 base and 2 bases respectively, with 15 bases between them. CDR3 size: 15 residues. Germline assignment: CDR1 DFQATT and CDR2 SNEGSKA (reference sequence). As DNA, the CDR3 is TGCAGTGCTAGAGTCCCGACAGGTAGGACCTACGAGCAGTACTTC. It codes for CSARVPTGRTYEQYF.

Many counts were recorded for this clonotype. This chain connects TRBV27 to TRBJ2-1, with 7 bases lining up with TRBD2. In germline, CDR1 is MNHEY, CDR2 SMNVEV (reference sequence). Losses at the gene ends were 2 bases for V and 7 bases for J; bases not matched to a gene: 8. This CDR3 comprises 15 residues. The CDR3 DNA follows: TGTGCCAGCAGTTTAGTGGGGGGGGGATGGAATGAGCAGTTCTTC. Translating gives CASSLVGGGWNEQFF.

This clonotype came up many times. CDR3 sequence (DNA): TGTGCCAGCAGTGGTGGGACAGGCAATCAGCCCCAGCATTTT. Translating it yields CASSGGTGNQPQHF. J is TRBJ1-5 and V is TRBV28, with 7 positions matching TRBD1. Germline assignment: CDR1 MDHEN and CDR2 SYDVKM. J lost 2 bases, V lost 5 bases, and 3 bases had no gene match. This CDR3 has 14 residues.

The rearrangement uses TRBV12-3 or TRBV12-4 and TRBJ2-3, with 8 bases aligning to TRBD2. This CDR3 region has 16 residues. J was trimmed by 1 base and V by 10 bases; bases with no gene match: 13. The CDR3 loop reads CATKPNGGGRTDTQYF. The DNA for the CDR3 is TGTGCCACCAAGCCTAACGGGGGGGGCCGCACAGATACGCAGTATTTT.

This clonotype occurred many times. CDR3 bases: TGTGCCAGCAGCACTGGGACCGAACAAGAGACCCAGTACTTC. Its protein product is CASSTGTEQETQYF. The V gene is TRBV7-4, the J gene TRBJ2-5; D tentatively fits TRBD1 or TRBD2 (5 bases each). Trimming removed 5 bases at V and 2 bases at J, with 12 bases between. The germline gives CDR1 SGHVT, CDR2 SQSDAQ. This CDR3 is 14 amino acids long. The full variable domain, rest sourced from reference TRBV7-4 and TRBJ2-5, is GAGVSQSPRYKVAKRGRDVALRCDSISGHVTLYWYRQTLGQGSEVLTYSQSDAQRDKSGRPSGRFSAERPERSVSTLKIQRTEQGDSAVYLCASSTGTEQETQYFGPGTRLLVL.

The sample holds a few counts of this clonotype. DNA for the CDR3: TGTGCCAGCAATGAGGAAGCGGGACCCCGTAGGGAGACCCAGTACTTC. Translated: CASNEEAGPRRETQYF. The chain combines TRBV6-1 with TRBJ2-5; TRBD2 matches at 7 bases. Germline loops: CDR1 MNHNS, CDR2 SASEGT. The CDR3 spans 16 residues. J lost 5 bases, V lost 7 bases, and 16 bases had no gene match.

This clonotype was seen at least ten times. The chain links TRBV2 to TRBJ1-1; D is undetermined. The germline V gene encodes CDR1 SNHLY and CDR2 FYNNEI. The CDR3 spans 14 residues. Trimming cost V 0 bases and J 5 bases, with 10 bases left between them. The DNA for the CDR3 is TGTGCCAGCAGTGAAGCAATGACCGGGACTGAAGCTTTCTTT. Protein product: CASSEAMTGTEAFF.

This clonotype appeared many times. The J gene is TRBJ2-3, the V gene TRBV11-3; D is possibly TRBD1 (5 bases). Trimming stripped 1 base from V and 2 bases from J, with 10 bases between. The length of the CDR3 is 15 residues. The germline V gene has CDR1 SGHNT and CDR2 YENEEA. This CDR3 is CASSLGDRNTDTQYF. The CDR3 nucleotides are TGTGCCAGCAGCTTAGGAGACAGAAACACAGATACGCAGTATTTT.

This clonotype was observed many times. As DNA, the CDR3 is TGTGCCAGCAGTGACTCGGGGACTCCCCGCGAGCAGTACTTC. It codes for CASSDSGTPREQYF. The chain is built from TRBV27 and TRBJ2-7, with TRBD2 as a possible D gene (6 bases). From germline, CDR1 is MNHEY and CDR2 SMNVEV (reference sequence). The CDR3 has 14 residues. Trimming stripped 5 bases from V and 6 bases from J, with 17 bases between.

This clonotype was counted only a few times. The chain carries TRBV11-2 and TRBJ2-1; D is uncertain. The CDR3 has 15 amino acids. Germline V CDR1 and CDR2: SGHAT, FQNNGV. V was cut by 2 bases and J by 6 bases, with 14 bases left in between. The CDR3 is CASSLWPAGSNEQFF. The CDR3 nucleotides are TGTGCCAGCAGCTTATGGCCCGCCGGGTCCAATGAGCAGTTCTTC. Together with reference TRBV11-2 and TRBJ2-1, the CDR3 gives the full variable domain: EAGVAQSPRYKIIEKRQSVAFWCNPISGHATLYWYQQILGQGPKLLIQFQNNGVVDDSQLPKDRFSAERLKGVDSTLKIQPAKLEDSAVYLCASSLWPAGSNEQFFGPGTRLTVL.

Worth noting for this clonotype: A much larger clone is a single base away; this may be a read error. The conserved final phenylalanine or tryptophan is absent from the CDR3, which likely points to a read error. This chain connects TRBV28 to TRBJ1-1; the D is unclear. The germline gives CDR1 MDHEN, CDR2 SYDVKM. V was pared by 7 bases and J by 1 base, with 22 bases between. The CDR3 totals 17 residues. CDR3 residues: CASTARKGSDWNTEAFS. Written as DNA, the CDR3 is TGTGCCAGCACGGCGAGGAAGGGTAGTGATTGGAACACTGAAGCTTTCTCT.

This clonotype was seen many times. This chain joins TRBV20-1 and TRBJ2-7; TRBD1 matches 9 bases. This CDR3 comprises 13 residues. Germline values: CDR1 DFQATT, CDR2 SNEGSKA (reference sequence). The V and J ends lost 3 bases and 5 bases, in that order; junction bases with no gene match: 5. As DNA, the CDR3 is TGCAGTGCTAGGGGGACAGGGAGGGACGAGCAGTACTTC. This gives the protein CSARGTGRDEQYF.

This clonotype was seen repeatedly, ten times or more. CDR3 DNA sequence: TGTGCCAGCAGCAAGAGGCGGCAGGGCAAGAATCAGCCCCAGCATTTT. It translates to CASSKRRQGKNQPQHF. This chain connects TRBV12-3 or TRBV12-4 to TRBJ1-5; a weak D match, TRBD1 (5 bases). Trimming removed 6 bases at V and 4 bases at J, with 19 bases between. The CDR3 totals 16 residues.

This clonotype was recorded many times. The V and J genes are TRBV7-2 and TRBJ2-5; TRBD2 agrees at 9 bases. There are 16 residues in the CDR3. Germline V gene data show CDR1 as SGHTA and CDR2 as FQGNSA. Trimming took 0 bases from V and 1 from J; bases not matched to a gene: 3. The CDR3 loop is CASSLASSGGQETQYF. The CDR3 DNA is TGTGCCAGCAGCTTAGCGAGTAGCGGGGGCCAAGAGACCCAGTACTTC.

This clonotype was observed many times. This chain links TRBV9 with TRBJ2-5; no definite D call. This CDR3 is built from 14 residues. The V end lost 0 bases, the J end lost 1 base, and 7 bases lay between the germline ends. The germline gives CDR1 SGDLS, CDR2 YYNGEE. The CDR3, as DNA: TGTGCCAGCAGCGTAGGAGAGTTCCAAGAGACCCAGTACTTC. Translated: CASSVGEFQETQYF.

This clonotype came up many times. The genes are TRBV3-1 and TRBJ2-5; the match to TRBD2 covers 7 bases. CDR1 is LGHDT, CDR2 YNNKEL, per germline (reference sequence). After removal of 3 bases from V and 5 bases from J, the junction contained 15 bases not matched to a gene. The CDR3 consists of 17 residues. The CDR3 sequence is CASSHPTVALGGETQYF. The CDR3 DNA follows: TGTGCCAGCAGCCACCCGACAGTTGCACTGGGGGGGGAGACCCAGTACTTC.

The DNA of the CDR3 is TGTGCCAGCCAAGGGACAACGAACACCGGGGAGCTGTTTTTT. This sequence encodes CASQGTTNTGELFF. V is TRBV9 and J is TRBJ2-2; a weak D match, TRBD1 (6 bases). The CDR3 extends over 14 amino acids. Looked up from germline, CDR1 is SGDLS and CDR2 is YYNGEE. V dropped 7 bases and J dropped 0 bases, with 10 bases sitting between them.

This clonotype occurred many times. V usage is TRBV6-5 and J usage is TRBJ2-7; D gene uncertain. The CDR3 extends over 15 amino acids. The germline gives CDR1 MNHEY, CDR2 SVGAGI. V gave up 5 bases and J gave up 0 bases, with 14 bases separating them. CDR3 in amino acids: CASSRRQAYSYEQYF. CDR3 coding DNA: TGTGCCAGCAGTCGGCGGCAGGCCTACTCCTACGAGCAGTACTTC.

This clonotype appeared a single time. The rearrangement uses TRBV4-1 and TRBJ1-4; a weak D match, TRBD1 (6 bases). Deletions cut 3 bases from V and 3 bases from J, with 14 bases between. Germline CDR1 is MGHRA and CDR2 is YSYEKL. This CDR3 is 16 amino acids long. The CDR3 coding sequence is TGCGCCAGCAGCCATTCTGGGGGGGGCTCTAATGAAAAACTGTTTTTT. Protein sequence: CASSHSGGGSNEKLFF.

Concerning this clonotype: Just one base apart from a much larger clone, this may be a read error. The V gene is TRBV12-3 or TRBV12-4, the J gene TRBJ2-4, with D possibly being TRBD2 (5 bases). The CDR3 contains 16 residues. With 3 bases removed from V and 2 bases from J, the gap between germline ends came to 14 bases. Written as DNA, the CDR3 is TGTGCCAGCAGTTTCTCAATGGAGGTGTCCAAAAACATTCAGTACTTC. Encoded protein: CASSFSMEVSKNIQYF.

In this sample, this clonotype turned up a few times. The genes are TRBV27 and TRBJ1-2, with TRBD1 matching over 7 bases. CDR1 is MNHEY, CDR2 SMNVEV, per germline (reference sequence). Trimming removed 6 bases from V and 2 bases from J; junction bases left unmatched: 15. The CDR3 runs to 17 residues. The DNA for the CDR3 is TGTGCCAGCAGCCCTTTTCAGGGGGTGGGGTACAACTATGGCTACACCTTC. This translates into CASSPFQGVGYNYGYTF.

This clonotype was seen repeatedly, ten times or more. The chain joins TRBV30 to TRBJ1-2; 8 positions match TRBD1. CDR1 and CDR2 from the germline V gene are GTSNPN and SVGIG (reference sequence). The CDR3 is made up of 13 amino acids. J was trimmed by 6 bases and V by 0 bases; bases with no gene match: 3. The CDR3 DNA follows: TGTGCCTGGAGTGTACAACAGGGGGATGGCTACACCTTC. Its translation is CAWSVQQGDGYTF. Using reference TRBV30 and TRBJ1-2 for the parts outside the CDR3, the full variable domain is SQTIHQWPATLVQPVGSPLSLECTVEGTSNPNLYWYRQAAGRGLQLLFYSVGIGQISSEVPQNLSASRPQDRQFILSSKKLLLSDSGFYLCAWSVQQGDGYTFGSGTRLTVV.

This clonotype was found many times. CDR3 loop: CASSHGRGGRLVTDTQYF. In DNA form, the CDR3 reads TGTGCCAGCAGCCACGGGCGGGGGGGTCGTTTGGTAACAGATACGCAGTATTTT. The chain has TRBV7-8 and TRBJ2-3; 9 positions match TRBD2. Germline trimming cut 5 bases from V and 3 bases from J; bases unmatched to any gene: 15. The CDR3 totals 18 residues. The germline CDR1 and CDR2 sequences are SGHVS and FQNEAQ. Full variable domain (outside the CDR3, taken from reference TRBV7-8 and TRBJ2-3): GAGVSQSPRYKVAKRGQDVALRCDPISGHVSLFWYQQALGQGPEFLTYFQNEAQLDKSGLPSDRFFAERPEGSVSTLKIQRTQQEDSAVYLCASSHGRGGRLVTDTQYFGPGTRLTVL.

This clonotype was counted ten times or more. This chain connects TRBV11-2 to TRBJ2-1, with D unresolved. V lost 6 bases and J 8 bases, leaving 14 bases between the germline ends. Germline loops: CDR1 SGHAT, CDR2 FQNNGV. This CDR3 has 13 residues. The DNA for the CDR3 is TGTGCCAGCAGTTTTCTTGGGTTCCATGAGCAGTTCTTC. Translated: CASSFLGFHEQFF.